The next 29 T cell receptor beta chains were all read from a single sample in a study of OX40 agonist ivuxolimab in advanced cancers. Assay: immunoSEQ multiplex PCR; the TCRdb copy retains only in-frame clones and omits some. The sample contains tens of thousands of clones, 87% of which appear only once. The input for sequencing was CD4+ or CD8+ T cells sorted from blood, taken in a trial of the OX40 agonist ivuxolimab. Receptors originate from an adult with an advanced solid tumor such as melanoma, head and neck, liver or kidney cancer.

The CDR3 is CASSFGGSSSYEQYF. DNA for the CDR3: TGTGCCAGCAGCTTCGGGGGGTCTAGCTCCTACGAGCAGTACTTC. The chain employs TRBV7-9 and TRBJ2-7; TRBD2 agrees at 7 bases. V shed 3 bases and J 0 bases; nucleotides not matched to a gene: 5. The CDR3 has 15 amino acids. Germline V gene data show CDR1 as SEHNR and CDR2 as FQNEAQ (reference sequence).

The CDR3 reads CASSARARPGRAQETQYF. CDR3 in DNA: TGTGCCAGCAGCGCCCGGGCACGTCCTGGCAGGGCCCAAGAGACCCAGTACTTC. V is TRBV7-8 and J is TRBJ2-5; possibly TRBD1 for D (5 bases). V lost 5 bases to trimming and J lost 1 base, with 23 bases between them. The CDR3 runs 18 residues. Germline V gene sequence: CDR1 SGHVS, CDR2 FQNEAQ.

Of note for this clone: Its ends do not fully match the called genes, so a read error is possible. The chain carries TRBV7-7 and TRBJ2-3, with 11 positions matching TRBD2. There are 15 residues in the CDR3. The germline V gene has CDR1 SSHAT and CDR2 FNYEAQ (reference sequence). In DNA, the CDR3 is TGTGCTAGCAGCCGGCTAGCGGGGGGCAGTTATACGCAGTATTTT. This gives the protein CASSRLAGGSYTQYF.

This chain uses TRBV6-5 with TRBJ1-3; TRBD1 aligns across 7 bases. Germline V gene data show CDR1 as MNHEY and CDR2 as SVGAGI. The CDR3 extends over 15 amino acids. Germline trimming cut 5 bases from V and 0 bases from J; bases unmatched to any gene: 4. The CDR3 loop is CASSLSGGSGNTIYF. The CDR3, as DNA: TGTGCCAGCAGTCTCTCAGGGGGCTCTGGAAACACCATATATTTT.

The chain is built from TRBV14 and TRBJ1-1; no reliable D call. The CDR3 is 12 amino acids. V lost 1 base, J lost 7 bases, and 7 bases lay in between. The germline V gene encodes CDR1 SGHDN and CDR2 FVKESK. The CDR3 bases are TGTGCCAGCAGCCAAGTGGTCGGTGAAGCTTTCTTT. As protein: CASSQVVGEAFF.

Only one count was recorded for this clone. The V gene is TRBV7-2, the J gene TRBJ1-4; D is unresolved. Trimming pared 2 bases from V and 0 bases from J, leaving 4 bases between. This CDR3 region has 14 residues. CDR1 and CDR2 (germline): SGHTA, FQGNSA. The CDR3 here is CASSLLPTNEKLFF. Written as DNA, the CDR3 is TGTGCCAGCAGCTTACTTCCAACTAATGAAAAACTGTTTTTT.

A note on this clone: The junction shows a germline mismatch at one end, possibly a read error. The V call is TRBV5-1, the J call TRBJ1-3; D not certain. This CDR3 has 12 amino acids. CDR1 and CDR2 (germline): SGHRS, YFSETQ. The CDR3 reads CASSLAGGSAHF. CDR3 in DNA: TGCGCCAGCAGCTTGGCCGGCGGATCGGCACATTTT. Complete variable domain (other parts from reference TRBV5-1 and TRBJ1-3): KAGVTQTPRYLIKTRGQQVTLSCSPISGHRSVSWYQQTPGQGLQFLFEYFSETQRNKGNFPGRFSGRQFSNSRSEMNVSTLELGDSALYLCASSLAGGSAHFGEGSWLTVV.

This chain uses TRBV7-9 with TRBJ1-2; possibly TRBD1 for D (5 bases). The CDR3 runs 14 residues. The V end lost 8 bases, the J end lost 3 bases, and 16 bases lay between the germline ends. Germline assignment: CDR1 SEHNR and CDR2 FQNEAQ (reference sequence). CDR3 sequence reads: CASSGTPKDYGYTF. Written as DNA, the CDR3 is TGTGCCAGCTCCGGGACCCCAAAGGACTATGGCTACACCTTC.

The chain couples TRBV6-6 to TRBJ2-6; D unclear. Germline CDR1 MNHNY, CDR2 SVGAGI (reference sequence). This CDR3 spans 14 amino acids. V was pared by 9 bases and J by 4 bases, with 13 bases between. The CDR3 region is CASSAFAGANVLTF. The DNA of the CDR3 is TGTGCCAGTTCCGCATTTGCGGGGGCCAACGTCCTGACTTTC.

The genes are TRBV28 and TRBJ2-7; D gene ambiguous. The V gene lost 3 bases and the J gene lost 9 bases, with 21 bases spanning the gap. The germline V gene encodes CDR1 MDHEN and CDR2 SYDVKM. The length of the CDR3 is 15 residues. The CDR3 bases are TGTGCCAGCAGTTTTCGCAGGATAAGAGATTACTGGCAGTACTTC. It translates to CASSFRRIRDYWQYF.

Here the CDR3 reads CAVLAGHGDEQFF. The CDR3 coding sequence is TGTGCCGTACTAGCGGGCCACGGGGATGAGCAGTTCTTC. The rearrangement uses TRBV30 and TRBJ2-1; 9 positions agree with TRBD2. With V trimmed by 8 bases and J by 8 bases, 10 bases remained unmatched. The CDR3 consists of 13 residues. The V gene's germline CDR1 is GTSNPN and CDR2 SVGIG (reference sequence).

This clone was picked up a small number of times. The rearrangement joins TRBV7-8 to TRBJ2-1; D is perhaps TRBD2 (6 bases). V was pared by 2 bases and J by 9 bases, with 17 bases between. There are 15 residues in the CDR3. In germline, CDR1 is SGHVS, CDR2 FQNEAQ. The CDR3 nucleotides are TGTGCCAGCAGCTTAAGGGACTCGTTAGCCGGTGAGCAGTTCTTC. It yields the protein CASSLRDSLAGEQFF.

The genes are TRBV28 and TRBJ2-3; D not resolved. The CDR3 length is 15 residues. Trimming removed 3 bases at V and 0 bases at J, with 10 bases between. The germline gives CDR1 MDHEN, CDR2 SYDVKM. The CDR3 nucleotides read TGTGCCAGCAGTTTGGGTGGGGTCAGCACAGATACGCAGTATTTT. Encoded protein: CASSLGGVSTDTQYF.

CDR3 loop: CASSPTNGGSSYNEQFF. The CDR3 nucleotides read TGTGCCAGCTCCCCGACTAACGGGGGAAGCTCCTACAATGAGCAGTTCTTC. The chain recombines TRBV18 with TRBJ2-1; weak D call: TRBD2 (6 bases). The CDR3 contains 17 residues. Between the trimmed V and J ends, which lost 6 bases and 0 bases, there was a span of 18 bases. The germline CDR1 and CDR2 sequences are KGHSH and LQKENI. The full variable domain, in which reference TRBV18 and TRBJ2-1 provide the parts outside the CDR3, is NAGVMQNPRHLVRRRGQEARLRCSPMKGHSHVYWYRQLPEEGLKFMVYLQKENIIDESGMPKERFSAEFPKEGPSILRIQQVVRGDSAAYFCASSPTNGGSSYNEQFFGPGTRLTVL.

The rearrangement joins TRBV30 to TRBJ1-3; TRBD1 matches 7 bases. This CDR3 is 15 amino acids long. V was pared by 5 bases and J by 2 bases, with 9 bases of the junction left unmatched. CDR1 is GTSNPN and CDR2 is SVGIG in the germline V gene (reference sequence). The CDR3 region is CAWGKRGQAGNTIYF. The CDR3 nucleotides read TGTGCCTGGGGCAAGAGGGGGCAAGCTGGAAACACCATATATTTT.

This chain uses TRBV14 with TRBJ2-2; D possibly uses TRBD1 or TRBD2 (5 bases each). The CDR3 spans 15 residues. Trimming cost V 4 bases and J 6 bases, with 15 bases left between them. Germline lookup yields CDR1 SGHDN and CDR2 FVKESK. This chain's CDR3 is CASSRLHLGAGELFF. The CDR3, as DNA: TGTGCCAGCAGCCGGCTTCATCTGGGGGCCGGGGAGCTGTTTTTT.

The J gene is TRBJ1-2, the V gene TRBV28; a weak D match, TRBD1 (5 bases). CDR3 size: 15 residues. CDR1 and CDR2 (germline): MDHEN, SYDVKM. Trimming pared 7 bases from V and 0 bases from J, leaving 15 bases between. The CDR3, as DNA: TGTGCCAGCATCAGCGGGGGAATTTCTAACTATGGCTACACCTTC. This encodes CASISGGISNYGYTF.

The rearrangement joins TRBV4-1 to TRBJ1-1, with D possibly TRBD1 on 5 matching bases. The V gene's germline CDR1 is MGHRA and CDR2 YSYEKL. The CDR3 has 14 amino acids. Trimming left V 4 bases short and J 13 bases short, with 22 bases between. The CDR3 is CASSRLVGRLKGFF. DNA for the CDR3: TGCGCCAGCAGCCGCCTGGTGGGGCGCTTGAAGGGTTTCTTT.

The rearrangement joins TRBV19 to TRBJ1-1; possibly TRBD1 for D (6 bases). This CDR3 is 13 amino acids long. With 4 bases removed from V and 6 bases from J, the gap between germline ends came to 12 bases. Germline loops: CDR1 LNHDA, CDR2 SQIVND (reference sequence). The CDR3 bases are TGTGCCAGTAGTAACAGGGTCAGGGCTGAAGCTTTCTTT. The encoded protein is CASSNRVRAEAFF.

This CDR3 reads CASSLGTSGYYEQYF. CDR3 sequence (DNA): TGCGCCAGCAGCCTAGGGACTAGCGGATACTACGAGCAGTACTTC. This chain links TRBV5-1 with TRBJ2-7; 11 nucleotides line up with TRBD2. V lost 4 bases, J lost 3 bases, and 6 bases stayed unmatched. Germline V gene data show CDR1 as SGHRS and CDR2 as YFSETQ. This CDR3 has 15 residues.

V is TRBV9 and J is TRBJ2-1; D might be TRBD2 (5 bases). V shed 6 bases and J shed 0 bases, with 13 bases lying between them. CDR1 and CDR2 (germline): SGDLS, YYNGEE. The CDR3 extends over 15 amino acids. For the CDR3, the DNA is TGTGCCAGCACCGACGGGCGGGCCTCCTACAATGAGCAGTTCTTC. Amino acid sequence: CASTDGRASYNEQFF.

The chain's CDR3 is CASSPSDSNQPQHF. The CDR3 DNA reads as TGTGCCAGCTCACCATCGGATAGCAATCAGCCCCAGCATTTT. The chain is built from TRBV18 and TRBJ1-5; D is unclear. Trimming took off 2 bases at V and 0 bases at J, with 5 bases between the two ends. The CDR3 totals 14 residues. The V gene's germline CDR1 is KGHSH and CDR2 LQKENI.

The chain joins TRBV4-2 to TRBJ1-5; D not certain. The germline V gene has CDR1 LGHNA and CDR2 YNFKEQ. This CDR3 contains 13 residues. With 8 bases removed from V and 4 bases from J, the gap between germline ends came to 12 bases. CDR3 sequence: CASSAGRNQPQHF. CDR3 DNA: TGTGCCAGCTCGGCGGGGAGGAATCAGCCCCAGCATTTT.

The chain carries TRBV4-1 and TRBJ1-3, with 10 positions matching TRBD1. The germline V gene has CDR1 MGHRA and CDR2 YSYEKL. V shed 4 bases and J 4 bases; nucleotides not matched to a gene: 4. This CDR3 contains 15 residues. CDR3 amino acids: CASSRGTGAGNTIYF. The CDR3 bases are TGCGCCAGCAGCCGCGGGACAGGGGCGGGAAACACCATATATTTT.

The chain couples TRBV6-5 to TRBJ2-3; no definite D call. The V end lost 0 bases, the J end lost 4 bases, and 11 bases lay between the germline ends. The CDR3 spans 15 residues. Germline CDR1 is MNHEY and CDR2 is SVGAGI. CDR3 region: CASSYSVLLSDTQYF. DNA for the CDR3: TGTGCCAGCAGTTACTCGGTTCTCCTCTCAGATACGCAGTATTTT.

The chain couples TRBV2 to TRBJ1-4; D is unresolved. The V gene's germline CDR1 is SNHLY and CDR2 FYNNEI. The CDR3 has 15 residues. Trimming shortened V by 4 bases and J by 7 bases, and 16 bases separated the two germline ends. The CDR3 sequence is CASSVTQDNFEKLFF. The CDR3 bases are TGTGCCAGCAGTGTAACCCAAGACAATTTTGAAAAACTGTTTTTT.

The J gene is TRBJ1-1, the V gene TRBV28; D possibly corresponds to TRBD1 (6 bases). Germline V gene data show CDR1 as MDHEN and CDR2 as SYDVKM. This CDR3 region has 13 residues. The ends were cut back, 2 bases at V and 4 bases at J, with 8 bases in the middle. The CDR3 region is CASSLQGSTEAFF. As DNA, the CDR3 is TGTGCCAGCAGTTTACAGGGGAGCACTGAAGCTTTCTTT.

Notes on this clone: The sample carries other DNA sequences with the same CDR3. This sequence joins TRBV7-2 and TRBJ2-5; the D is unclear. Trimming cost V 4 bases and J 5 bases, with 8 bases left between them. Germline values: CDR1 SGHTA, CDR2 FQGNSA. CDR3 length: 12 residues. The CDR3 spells CASSSTRETQYF. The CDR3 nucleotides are TGTGCCAGCAGCTCAACCCGGGAGACCCAGTACTTC.

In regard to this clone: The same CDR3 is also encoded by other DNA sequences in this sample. The CDR3 DNA is TGTGCCAGCAGCCCAGGCGGGACTAGCGGCACCGGGGAGCTGTTTTTT. It codes for CASSPGGTSGTGELFF. The chain recombines TRBV7-3 with TRBJ2-2, with TRBD2 identical over 11 bases. The germline CDR1 and CDR2 sequences are SGHTA and FQGTGA. This CDR3 has 16 amino acids. V was pared by 5 bases and J by 4 bases, with 6 bases of the junction left unmatched.